The entry below describes one T cell receptor beta chain. The antigen remains unidentified. Other DNA sequences in the same sample also yield this CDR3. Clones were read by immunoSEQ multiplex PCR, and TCRdb kept only the in-frame ones, dropping some. This table holds roughly 25,000 clones, about 88% found once. Germline loops: CDR1 LNHDA, CDR2 SQIVND (reference sequence). V lost 3 bases to trimming and J lost 2 bases, with 8 bases between them. This CDR3 is 14 amino acids long. This specimen belongs to a study of T cell responses to AZD1222 COVID-19 vaccine. Overall study findings and caveats: There were repertoire samples only from the period after the peak T cell response. Reportedly, nearly half of unique spike TCRs recognized epitopes outside B.1.351/B.1.1.7 mutations.

Sequenced here: peripheral blood, sampled 28 days after the second AZD1222 dose. The receptor was derived from an adult who received the AZD1222 COVID-19 vaccine. This chain uses TRBV19 with TRBJ2-1; D not resolved. CDR3 protein: CASSIPGPYNEQFF. CDR3 DNA sequence: TGTGCCAGTAGTATCCCGGGCCCCTACAATGAGCAGTTCTTC.